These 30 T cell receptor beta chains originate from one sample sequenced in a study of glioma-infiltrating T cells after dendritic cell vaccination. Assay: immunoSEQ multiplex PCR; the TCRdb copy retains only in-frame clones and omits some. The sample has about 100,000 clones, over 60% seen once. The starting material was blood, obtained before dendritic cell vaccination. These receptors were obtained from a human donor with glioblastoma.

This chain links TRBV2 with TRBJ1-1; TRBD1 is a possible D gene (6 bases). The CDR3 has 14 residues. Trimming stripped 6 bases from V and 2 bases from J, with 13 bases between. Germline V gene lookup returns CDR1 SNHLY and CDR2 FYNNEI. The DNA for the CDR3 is TGTGCCAGCAGCACAGGGACACTCAACACTGAAGCTTTCTTT. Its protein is CASSTGTLNTEAFF.

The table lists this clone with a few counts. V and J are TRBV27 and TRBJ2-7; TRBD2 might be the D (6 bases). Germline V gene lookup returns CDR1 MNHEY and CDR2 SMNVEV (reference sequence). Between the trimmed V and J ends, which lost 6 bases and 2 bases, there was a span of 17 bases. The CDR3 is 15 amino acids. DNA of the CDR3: TGTGCCAGCAGGCCGTCTATAGCGGTCCCCTACGAGCAGTACTTC. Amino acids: CASRPSIAVPYEQYF.

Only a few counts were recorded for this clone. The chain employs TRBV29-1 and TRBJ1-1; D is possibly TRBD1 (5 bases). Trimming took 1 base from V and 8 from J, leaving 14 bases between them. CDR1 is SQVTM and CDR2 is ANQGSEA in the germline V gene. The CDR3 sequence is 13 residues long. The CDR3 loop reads CSVEAFGSGEAFF. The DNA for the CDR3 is TGCAGCGTTGAAGCTTTTGGGTCAGGGGAAGCTTTCTTT.

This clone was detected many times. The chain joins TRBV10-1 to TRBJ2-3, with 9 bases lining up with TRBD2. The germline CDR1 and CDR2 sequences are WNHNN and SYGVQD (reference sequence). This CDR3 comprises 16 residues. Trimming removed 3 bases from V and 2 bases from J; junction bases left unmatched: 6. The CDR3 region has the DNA TGCGCCAGCAGTGATCCTAGCGGGAAAAACACAGATACGCAGTATTTT. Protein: CASSDPSGKNTDTQYF.

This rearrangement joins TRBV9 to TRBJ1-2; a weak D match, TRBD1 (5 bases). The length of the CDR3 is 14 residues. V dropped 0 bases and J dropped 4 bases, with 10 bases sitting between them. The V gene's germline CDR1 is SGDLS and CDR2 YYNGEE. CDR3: CASSVEGFFYGYTF. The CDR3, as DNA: TGTGCCAGCAGCGTAGAGGGGTTCTTCTATGGCTACACCTTC. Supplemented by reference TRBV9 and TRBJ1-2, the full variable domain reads DSGVTQTPKHLITATGQRVTLRCSPRSGDLSVYWYQQSLDQGLQFLIQYYNGEERAKGNILERFSAQQFPDLHSELNLSSLELGDSALYFCASSVEGFFYGYTFGSGTRLTVV.

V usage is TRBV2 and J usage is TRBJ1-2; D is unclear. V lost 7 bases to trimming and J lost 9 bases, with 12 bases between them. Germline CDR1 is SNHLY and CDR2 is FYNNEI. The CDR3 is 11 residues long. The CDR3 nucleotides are TGTGCCAGCATCGTCGGGGTTCGCTACACCTTC. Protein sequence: CASIVGVRYTF.

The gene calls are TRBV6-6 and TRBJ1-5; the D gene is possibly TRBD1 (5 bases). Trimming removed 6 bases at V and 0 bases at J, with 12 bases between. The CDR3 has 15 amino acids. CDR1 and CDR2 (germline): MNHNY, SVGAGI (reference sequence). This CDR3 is CASSRPDSSNQPQHF. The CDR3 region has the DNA TGTGCCAGCAGCCGCCCCGACAGTAGCAATCAGCCCCAGCATTTT.

The CDR3 DNA reads TGCGCCAGCAGCTTGATGAGCGGGAGGGTCTACGAGCAGTACTTC. Translated, it gives CASSLMSGRVYEQYF. This rearrangement joins TRBV5-1 to TRBJ2-7, with TRBD2 identical over 10 bases. The germline V gene has CDR1 SGHRS and CDR2 YFSETQ. V was clipped by 1 base and J by 3 bases; unmatched bases: 4. The CDR3 runs 15 residues.

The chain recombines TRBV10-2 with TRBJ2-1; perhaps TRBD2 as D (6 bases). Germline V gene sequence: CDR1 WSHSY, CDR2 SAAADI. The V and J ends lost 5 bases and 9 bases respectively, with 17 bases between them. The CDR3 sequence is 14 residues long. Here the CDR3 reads CASSSSAPGSEQFF. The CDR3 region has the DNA TGCGCCAGCAGTTCTAGCGCCCCCGGGAGTGAGCAGTTCTTC.

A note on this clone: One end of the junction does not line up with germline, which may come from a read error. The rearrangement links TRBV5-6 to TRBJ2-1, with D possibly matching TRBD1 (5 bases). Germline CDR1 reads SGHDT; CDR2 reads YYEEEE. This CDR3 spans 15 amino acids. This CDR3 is CASSYPWGSFNEQFF. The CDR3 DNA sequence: TGTGCCAGCAGCTACCCGTGGGGCTCCTTCAATGAGCAGTTCTTC.

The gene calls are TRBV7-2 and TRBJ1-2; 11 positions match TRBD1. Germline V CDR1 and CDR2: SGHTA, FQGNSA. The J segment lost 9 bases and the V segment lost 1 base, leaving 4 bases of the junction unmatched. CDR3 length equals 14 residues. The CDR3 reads CASSLGTGGSRYTF. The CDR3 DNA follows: TGTGCCAGCAGCTTAGGGACAGGGGGCTCGCGCTACACCTTC.

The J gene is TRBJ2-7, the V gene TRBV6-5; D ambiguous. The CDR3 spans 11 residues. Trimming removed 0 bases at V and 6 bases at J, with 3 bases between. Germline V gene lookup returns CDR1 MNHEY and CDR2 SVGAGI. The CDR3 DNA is TGTGCCAGCAGTTACTCGAGCGAGCAGTACTTC. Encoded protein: CASSYSSEQYF.

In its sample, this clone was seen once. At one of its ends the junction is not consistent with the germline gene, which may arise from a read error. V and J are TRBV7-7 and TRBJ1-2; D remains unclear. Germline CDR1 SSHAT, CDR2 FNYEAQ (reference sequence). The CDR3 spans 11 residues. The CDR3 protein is CASSFGYGYTF. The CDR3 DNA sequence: TGTGCTAGCAGCTTCGGCTATGGCTACACCTTC.

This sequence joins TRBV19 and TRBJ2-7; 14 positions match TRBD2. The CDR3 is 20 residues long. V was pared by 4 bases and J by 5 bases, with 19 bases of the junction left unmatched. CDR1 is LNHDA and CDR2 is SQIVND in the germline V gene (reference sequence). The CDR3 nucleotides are TGTGCCAGTAGTACACCCTCCGGGACTAGCGGGAGTTTAAATTGGGACGAGCAGTACTTC. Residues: CASSTPSGTSGSLNWDEQYF. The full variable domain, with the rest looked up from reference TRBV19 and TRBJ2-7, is DGGITQSPKYLFRKEGQNVTLSCEQNLNHDAMYWYRQDPGQGLRLIYYSQIVNDFQKGDIAEGYSVSREKKESFPLTVTSAQKNPTAFYLCASSTPSGTSGSLNWDEQYFGPGTRLTVT.

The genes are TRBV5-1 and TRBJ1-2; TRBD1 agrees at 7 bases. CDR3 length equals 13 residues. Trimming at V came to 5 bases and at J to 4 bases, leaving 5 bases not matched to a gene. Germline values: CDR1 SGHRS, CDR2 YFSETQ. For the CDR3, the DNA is TGCGCCAGCAGACGGGACAGATCCTATGGCTACACCTTC. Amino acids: CASRRDRSYGYTF.

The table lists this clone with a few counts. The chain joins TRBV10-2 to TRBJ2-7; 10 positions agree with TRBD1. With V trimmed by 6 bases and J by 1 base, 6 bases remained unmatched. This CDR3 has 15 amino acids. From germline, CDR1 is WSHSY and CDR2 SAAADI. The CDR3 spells CASSQGQGTSYEQYF. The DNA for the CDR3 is TGCGCCAGCAGCCAGGGACAGGGGACATCCTACGAGCAGTACTTC.

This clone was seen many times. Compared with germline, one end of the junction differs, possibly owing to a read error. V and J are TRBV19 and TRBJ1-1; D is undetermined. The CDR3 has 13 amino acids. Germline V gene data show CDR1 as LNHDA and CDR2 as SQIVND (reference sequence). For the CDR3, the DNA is TGTGCCAGCAGTAGGAGGGAGAACACTGAAGCTTTCTTT. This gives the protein CASSRRENTEAFF.

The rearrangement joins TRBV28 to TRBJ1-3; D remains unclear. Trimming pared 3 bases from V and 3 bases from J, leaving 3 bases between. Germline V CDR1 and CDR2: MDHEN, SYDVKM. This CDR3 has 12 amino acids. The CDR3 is CASSLSGNTIYF. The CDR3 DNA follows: TGTGCCAGCAGTTTGAGTGGAAACACCATATATTTT.

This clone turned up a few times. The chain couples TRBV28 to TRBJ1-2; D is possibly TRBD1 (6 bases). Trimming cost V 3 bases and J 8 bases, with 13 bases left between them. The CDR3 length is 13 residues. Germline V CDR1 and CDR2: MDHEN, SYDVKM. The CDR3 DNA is TGTGCCAGCAGTTTGAATCAGGGGCGGGGCTACACCTTC. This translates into CASSLNQGRGYTF.

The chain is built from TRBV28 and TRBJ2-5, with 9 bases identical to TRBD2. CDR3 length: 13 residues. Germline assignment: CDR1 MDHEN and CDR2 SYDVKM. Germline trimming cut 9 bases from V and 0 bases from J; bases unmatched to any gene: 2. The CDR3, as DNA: TGTGCCAGTCTAGCGGGGTACCAAGAGACCCAGTACTTC. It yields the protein CASLAGYQETQYF.

This chain's CDR3 is CASSNRGNTIYF. In DNA form, the CDR3 reads TGTGCCAGCAGTAACAGGGGAAACACCATATATTTT. The V gene is TRBV6-5, the J gene TRBJ1-3; tentative D call: TRBD1 (5 bases). The germline V gene has CDR1 MNHEY and CDR2 SVGAGI. CDR3 length: 12 amino acids. The V end was cut by 5 bases, the J end by 4 bases, with 6 bases between.

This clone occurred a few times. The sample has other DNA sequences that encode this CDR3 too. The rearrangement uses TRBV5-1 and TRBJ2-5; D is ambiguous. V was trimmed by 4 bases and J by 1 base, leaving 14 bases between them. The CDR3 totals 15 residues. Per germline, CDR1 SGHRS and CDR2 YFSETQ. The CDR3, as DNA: TGCGCCAGCAGCCTAGGAAGCGTCGTCCAAGAGACCCAGTACTTC. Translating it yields CASSLGSVVQETQYF.

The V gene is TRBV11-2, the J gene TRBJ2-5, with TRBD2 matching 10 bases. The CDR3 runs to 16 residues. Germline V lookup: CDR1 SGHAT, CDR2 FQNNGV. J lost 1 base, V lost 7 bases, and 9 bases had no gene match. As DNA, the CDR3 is TGTGCCAGCACTACAAGGGCTAGCGGGAGCCAAGAGACCCAGTACTTC. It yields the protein CASTTRASGSQETQYF.

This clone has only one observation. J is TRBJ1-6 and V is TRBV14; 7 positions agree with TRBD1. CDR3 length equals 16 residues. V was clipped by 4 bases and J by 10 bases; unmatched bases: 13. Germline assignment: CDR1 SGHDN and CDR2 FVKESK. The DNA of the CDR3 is TGTGCCAGCAGCCCTGGGACAGACTACTTTGGATCACCCCTCCACTTT. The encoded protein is CASSPGTDYFGSPLHF.

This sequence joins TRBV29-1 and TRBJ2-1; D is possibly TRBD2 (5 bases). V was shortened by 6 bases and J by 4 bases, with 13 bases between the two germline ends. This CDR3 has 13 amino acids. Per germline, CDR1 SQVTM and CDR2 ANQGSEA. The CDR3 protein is CSVLKGVYNEQFF. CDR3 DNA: TGCAGCGTCCTTAAGGGAGTATACAATGAGCAGTTCTTC.

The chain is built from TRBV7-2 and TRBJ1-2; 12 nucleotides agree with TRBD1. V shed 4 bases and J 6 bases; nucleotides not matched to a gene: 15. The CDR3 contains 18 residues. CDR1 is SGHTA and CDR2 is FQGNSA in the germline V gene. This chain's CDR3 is CASSSSSGTGGFVDGYTF. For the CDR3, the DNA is TGTGCCAGCAGCTCGTCCTCCGGGACAGGGGGCTTTGTGGATGGCTACACCTTC.

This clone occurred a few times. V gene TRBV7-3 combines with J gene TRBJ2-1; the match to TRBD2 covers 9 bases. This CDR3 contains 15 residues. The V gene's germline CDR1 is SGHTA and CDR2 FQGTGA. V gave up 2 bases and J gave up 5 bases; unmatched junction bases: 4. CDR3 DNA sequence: TGTGCCAGCAGCTTACGGCTAGCGGGGAACAATGAGCAGTTCTTC. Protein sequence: CASSLRLAGNNEQFF.

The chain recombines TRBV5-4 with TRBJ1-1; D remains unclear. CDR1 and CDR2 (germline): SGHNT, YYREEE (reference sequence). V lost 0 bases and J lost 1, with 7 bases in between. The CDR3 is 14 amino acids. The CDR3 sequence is CASSLEPENTEAFF. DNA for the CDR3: TGTGCCAGCAGCTTGGAACCAGAGAACACTGAAGCTTTCTTT.

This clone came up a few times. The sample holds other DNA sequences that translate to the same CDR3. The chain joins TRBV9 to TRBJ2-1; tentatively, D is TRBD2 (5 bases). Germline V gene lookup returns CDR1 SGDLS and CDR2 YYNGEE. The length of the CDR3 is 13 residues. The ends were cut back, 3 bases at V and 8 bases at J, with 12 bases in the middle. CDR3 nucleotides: TGTGCCAGCAGCGAAACCACTAGGGATGAGCAGTTCTTC. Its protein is CASSETTRDEQFF.

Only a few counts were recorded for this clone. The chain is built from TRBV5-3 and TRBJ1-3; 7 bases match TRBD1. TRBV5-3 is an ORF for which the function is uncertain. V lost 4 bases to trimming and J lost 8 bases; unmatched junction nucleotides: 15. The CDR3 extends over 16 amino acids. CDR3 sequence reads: CARSLPGQPGWDTIYF. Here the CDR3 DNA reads TGTGCCAGAAGCCTCCCGGGACAGCCAGGATGGGACACCATATATTTT.